This T cell receptor (beta chain) was sequenced during a study of blood T cells in healthy people across ages. Notes on the study in general: Unsorted PBMCs ruled out conclusive naive versus antigen-experienced comparison.

Whenever a sample was processed, at least 6.5 million PBMCs were isolated. Each sample yielded at least 6 micrograms of PBMC total RNA. Worth noting for this clonotype: Its antigen is unidentified. Given a much more abundant clone one base away, this may be a read error.

Then a second PCR, running roughly 6 to 11 cycles, was carried out with a sample-barcoded 5' primer and a J-beta primer mix. A single record per CDR3 protein comes from TCRdb applying MiXCR to the 5' RACE reads. The repertoire holds roughly 1.7 million distinct CDR3 sequences, roughly 32% seen once, with approximately 10% in the top ten. The CDR3 length is 17 residues. Germline values: CDR1 MGHRA, CDR2 YSYEKL. Source material: blood. The chain combines TRBV4-1 with TRBJ2-5, with a possible D match to TRBD2 (5 bases). This TCR came from a woman under 40 in good health. The CDR3 spells CASSHVPPASTIYEQCF. The CDR3, as DNA: TGCGCCAGCAGCCATGTCCCTCCGGCTAGCACGATCTACGAGCAGTGCTTC.